What follows are 3 T cell receptor beta chains derived from one specimen sequenced in a study of shared clonotypes between healthy human individuals. Assay used: immunoSEQ multiplex PCR; TCRdb lists only in-frame clones, some missing. This sample carries some 1 million clones, approximately 70% of them seen once, and the ten largest clones take over 1.3%. The sample taken for sequencing was memory CD4+ T cells sorted from blood. Subset here: CD45RA-negative fraction. The receptors were sampled from a man younger than 30 in good health.

The chain uses TRBV4-1 and TRBJ1-2; D remains ambiguous. The CDR3 is 16 residues long. CDR1 and CDR2 (germline): MGHRA, YSYEKL. The germline V and J ends were trimmed by 0 bases and 5 bases, with 16 bases remaining between them. CDR3 nucleotides: TGCGCCAGCAGCCAAGACCCGGGAAGACAAGGATATGGCTACACCTTC. Translating gives CASSQDPGRQGYGYTF.

This chain links TRBV9 with TRBJ2-2, with D perhaps given as TRBD1 or TRBD2 (6 bases each). The length of the CDR3 is 17 residues. Trimming took off 3 bases at V and 1 base at J, with 16 bases between the two ends. Germline V lookup: CDR1 SGDLS, CDR2 YYNGEE. The CDR3 nucleotides are TGTGCCAGCAGCGCGCATGGCGGGACAAGGAACACCGGGGAGCTGTTTTTT. Its translation is CASSAHGGTRNTGELFF.

This clone was seen once. The rearrangement uses TRBV7-2 and TRBJ2-2; D gene ambiguous. CDR3 length: 18 amino acids. V lost 5 bases to trimming and J lost 0 bases, with 19 bases between them. Germline V gene data show CDR1 as SGHTA and CDR2 as FQGNSA. As DNA, the CDR3 is TGTGCCAGCAGCCCACCTCCGAGGCCAGCCGCGAACACCGGGGAGCTGTTTTTT. Amino acid sequence: CASSPPPRPAANTGELFF.